The text below deals with one TCR beta chain. What it recognizes is unknown. The sample belongs to a study of T cell clonotyping in hematopoietic cell transplantation. At the level of the study: Recipients' pretransplant samples followed cytoreduction. Study-level results: After transplant, recipient diversity fell while pathologically expanded clonotypes grew through day 180. Graft donor and pretransplant recipient Inverse Simpson Index values predicted broader posttransplant TCR diversity. Cells were unsorted, so CD4 and CD8 contributions were not separated.

Noted time point: recipient sample about 28 days before transplant, after cytoreduction. The CDR3 contains 16 residues. Germline CDR1 is SNHLY and CDR2 is FYNNEI. The V and J ends lost 4 bases and 0 bases respectively, with 13 bases between them. Some clones are missing from TCRdb's copy, which holds only in-frame ones; the method was immunoSEQ multiplex PCR. The data contain 9,500 to 14,000 clones, 92% of them singletons. The material sequenced was peripheral blood mononuclear cells, taken before stem cell transplant. The V call is TRBV2, the J call TRBJ1-3; D ambiguous. This receptor was taken from a woman in her thirties or forties with acute myeloid leukemia. Some clones in this sample may be carry-over from other donors' samples. CDR3 protein: CASSVLSSYSGNTIYF. As DNA, the CDR3 is TGTGCCAGCAGTGTTCTTAGTTCGTACTCTGGAAACACCATATATTTT.